The 17 T cell receptor beta chains below come from one sample, sequenced in a study of blood T cell repertoires in COVID-19. The table came from immunoSEQ multiplex PCR; TCRdb's copy has only in-frame clones and leaves some out. The sample contains some 98,000 clones, around 80% of which appear only once. Input material: peripheral blood. All receptors derive from an older man with acute or convalescent COVID-19.

This clone came up a few times. This sequence joins TRBV5-5 and TRBJ2-3, with a tentative D call TRBD1 (6 bases). This CDR3 is built from 15 residues. Germline lookup yields CDR1 SGHKS and CDR2 YYEKEE (reference sequence). V lost 6 bases and J 1 base, leaving 15 bases between the germline ends. The CDR3 spells CASIPTGYGTDTQYF. For the CDR3, the DNA is TGTGCCAGCATACCGACAGGTTATGGCACAGATACGCAGTATTTT.

The chain is built from TRBV19 and TRBJ2-5, with 10 bases identical to TRBD1. V lost 5 bases and J lost 3; bases outside the gene matches: 3. This CDR3 is built from 14 residues. The germline gives CDR1 LNHDA, CDR2 SQIVND (reference sequence). CDR3 residues: CASSPGTGEETQYF. CDR3 coding DNA: TGTGCCAGTAGTCCCGGGACAGGGGAAGAGACCCAGTACTTC.

The gene calls are TRBV11-1 and TRBJ2-1; 8 positions agree with TRBD2. The J segment lost 4 bases and the V segment lost 0 bases, leaving 5 bases of the junction unmatched. This CDR3 comprises 16 residues. Germline V gene data show CDR1 as SGHAT and CDR2 as FQDESV (reference sequence). The CDR3 here is CASSLAQLADYNEQFF. In DNA form, the CDR3 reads TGTGCCAGCAGCTTAGCGCAACTAGCGGATTACAATGAGCAGTTCTTC.

The chain recombines TRBV3-1 (or the pseudogene TRBV3-2) with TRBJ2-1; 10 bases match TRBD1. The junction had 4 bases not matched to a gene; V was cut back by 1 base and J by 7 bases. The CDR3 has 15 amino acids. Germline CDR1 reads LGHDT; CDR2 reads YNNKEL (reference sequence). The CDR3, as DNA: TGTGCCAGCAGCCAAGCGGACAGGGGGAGGAATGAGCAGTTCTTC. Protein: CASSQADRGRNEQFF.

V is TRBV28 and J is TRBJ1-5; no reliable D call. The CDR3 has 11 residues. CDR1 and CDR2 from the germline V gene are MDHEN and SYDVKM. V shed 8 bases and J shed 6 bases, with 8 bases lying between them. CDR3 sequence reads: CASPVGQPQHF. CDR3 bases: TGTGCCAGCCCCGTCGGTCAGCCCCAGCATTTT.

This clone is medium-sized. This chain uses TRBV4-1 with TRBJ1-2; tentatively, D is TRBD1 (5 bases). V was pared by 4 bases and J by 10 bases, with 13 bases between. The CDR3 runs 12 residues. CDR1 and CDR2 from the germline V gene are MGHRA and YSYEKL. DNA for the CDR3: TGCGCCAGCAGCCCGGACGCGGGGCACTACACCTTC. Its translation: CASSPDAGHYTF.

The chain employs TRBV19 and TRBJ1-6; 8 bases fit TRBD1. V shed 7 bases, J shed 3 bases, and the junction held 8 bases outside the gene matches. Germline CDR1 reads LNHDA; CDR2 reads SQIVND (reference sequence). The CDR3 runs to 16 residues. CDR3 residues: CASTPDRAIYNSPLHF. The CDR3 bases are TGTGCCAGTACTCCGGACAGGGCTATCTATAATTCACCCCTCCACTTT.

This clone was recorded a few times. The gene calls are TRBV28 and TRBJ2-7; a possible D gene is TRBD1 (5 bases). CDR1 MDHEN and CDR2 SYDVKM come from the germline V gene. The length of the CDR3 is 11 residues. V lost 6 bases, J lost 7 bases, and 10 bases lay in between. CDR3 DNA: TGTGCCAGCAGGATACAGGAAGAGCAGTACTTC. This codes for CASRIQEEQYF.

J is TRBJ1-3 and V is TRBV5-1, with TRBD1 identical over 7 bases. CDR3 length: 16 amino acids. The V and J ends lost 4 bases and 4 bases, in that order; junction bases with no gene match: 11. CDR1 is SGHRS and CDR2 is YFSETQ in the germline V gene. CDR3 residues: CASSNNLQGRGNTIYF. CDR3 coding DNA: TGCGCCAGCAGCAACAACCTACAGGGGAGGGGAAACACCATATATTTT.

J is TRBJ1-5 and V is TRBV11-1; D might be TRBD1 (5 bases). CDR3 length: 13 residues. Germline V CDR1 and CDR2: SGHAT, FQDESV (reference sequence). Trimming removed 5 bases at V and 4 bases at J, with 9 bases between. The chain's CDR3 is CASSLYRNQPQHF. In nucleotides, the CDR3 is TGTGCCAGCAGCCTCTACAGGAATCAGCCCCAGCATTTT.

This clone was seen a handful of times. This rearrangement joins TRBV3-1 (or the pseudogene TRBV3-2) to TRBJ1-2; D is unresolved. The CDR3 is 14 residues long. CDR1 is LGHDT and CDR2 is YNNKEL in the germline V gene (reference sequence). Between the trimmed V and J ends, which lost 2 bases and 5 bases, there was a span of 12 bases. The CDR3 loop reads CASSQWVAGYGYTF. The CDR3 DNA is TGTGCCAGCAGCCAATGGGTGGCAGGATATGGCTACACCTTC.

The V gene is TRBV29-1, the J gene TRBJ2-1, with a tentative D call TRBD2 (6 bases). Germline CDR1 SQVTM, CDR2 ANQGSEA. The CDR3 contains 11 residues. The V end lost 6 bases, the J end lost 6 bases, and 9 bases lay between the germline ends. CDR3 region: CSVGLSNEQFF. CDR3 in DNA: TGCAGCGTGGGACTTTCCAATGAGCAGTTCTTC.

The chain joins TRBV12-5 to TRBJ1-2, with D perhaps TRBD1 (5 bases). The CDR3 sequence is 14 residues long. CDR1 LGHNT and CDR2 FRNRAP come from the germline V gene. The V end lost 3 bases, the J end lost 1 base, and 9 bases lay between the germline ends. CDR3 residues: CASGLAGVNYGYTF. The CDR3 coding sequence is TGTGCTAGTGGTTTAGCGGGGGTTAACTATGGCTACACCTTC.

The gene calls are TRBV6-4 and TRBJ1-1, with 11 positions matching TRBD1. Germline CDR1 reads MRHNA; CDR2 reads SNTAGT. The length of the CDR3 is 14 residues. The J segment lost 4 bases and the V segment lost 10 bases, leaving 8 bases of the junction unmatched. Here the CDR3 DNA reads TGTGCCACACGACGGGACAGGGGGACCACTGAAGCTTTCTTT. Translated: CATRRDRGTTEAFF.

The chain joins TRBV28 to TRBJ2-7; TRBD2 is a possible D gene (5 bases). Germline V gene sequence: CDR1 MDHEN, CDR2 SYDVKM. The V gene lost 6 bases and the J gene lost 2 bases, with 14 bases spanning the gap. This CDR3 contains 14 residues. CDR3 coding DNA: TGTGCCAGCAGGTACACAGCCGGGACCTACGAGCAGTACTTC. Encoded protein: CASRYTAGTYEQYF.

The chain is built from TRBV2 and TRBJ1-3, with D unresolved. Germline V CDR1 and CDR2: SNHLY, FYNNEI. The CDR3 extends over 18 amino acids. Trimming pared 0 bases from V and 0 bases from J, leaving 15 bases between. CDR3 nucleotide sequence: TGTGCCAGCAGTGAAGCGCTCCCCCCCGAACTCTCTGGAAACACCATATATTTT. Translation: CASSEALPPELSGNTIYF.

As concerns this clone: The same CDR3 also results from other DNA sequences found in this sample. This chain links TRBV5-1 with TRBJ1-4; 7 nucleotides line up with TRBD1. V lost 1 base, J lost 7 bases, and 4 bases stayed unmatched. Germline V CDR1 and CDR2: SGHRS, YFSETQ. The CDR3 loop spans 14 amino acids. The CDR3 nucleotides read TGCGCCAGCAGCTTGTTACAGGGGAGTGAAAAACTGTTTTTT. Protein sequence: CASSLLQGSEKLFF.